This T cell receptor beta chain is drawn from a study of cytomegalovirus exposure and HLA in healthy donors. The table lists this clone with a few counts. The PCR made use of 60 Vbeta and 13 Jbeta primers. The table came from immunoSEQ multiplex PCR; TCRdb's copy has only in-frame clones and leaves some out. The sample records about 160,000 clones, 87% being singletons. Germline assignment: CDR1 LGHNA and CDR2 YSLEER. CDR3 length equals 17 residues. V trimming: 4 bases; J trimming: 1 base; junction bases outside the gene matches: 9. The source of this sequence is a woman aged 25 to 39 in good health and CMV-seronegative. Sample: PBMCs. This sequence joins TRBV4-3 and TRBJ2-1; 8 bases match TRBD2. The CDR3 loop is CASSLIPGGASYNEQFF. In nucleotides, the CDR3 is TGCGCCAGCAGCCTAATCCCCGGGGGGGCTTCCTACAATGAGCAGTTCTTC.